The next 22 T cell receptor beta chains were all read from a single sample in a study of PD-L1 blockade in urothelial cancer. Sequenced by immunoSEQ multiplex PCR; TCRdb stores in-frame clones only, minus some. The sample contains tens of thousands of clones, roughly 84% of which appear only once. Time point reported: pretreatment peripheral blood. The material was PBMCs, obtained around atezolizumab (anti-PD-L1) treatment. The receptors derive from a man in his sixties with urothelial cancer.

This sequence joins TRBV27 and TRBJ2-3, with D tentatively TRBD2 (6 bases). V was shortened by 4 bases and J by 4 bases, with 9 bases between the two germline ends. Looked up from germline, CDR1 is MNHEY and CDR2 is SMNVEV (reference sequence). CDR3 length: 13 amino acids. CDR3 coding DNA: TGTGCCAGCAGTTCCGGGAGACCAGATACGCAGTATTTT. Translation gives CASSSGRPDTQYF.

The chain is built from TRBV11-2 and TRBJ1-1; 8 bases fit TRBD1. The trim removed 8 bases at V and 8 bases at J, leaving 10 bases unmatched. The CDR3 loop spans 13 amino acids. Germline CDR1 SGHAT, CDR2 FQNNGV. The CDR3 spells CASRKTGAGEAFF. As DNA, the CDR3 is TGTGCCAGCCGTAAGACAGGGGCTGGGGAAGCTTTCTTT. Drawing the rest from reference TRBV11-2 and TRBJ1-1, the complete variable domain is EAGVAQSPRYKIIEKRQSVAFWCNPISGHATLYWYQQILGQGPKLLIQFQNNGVVDDSQLPKDRFSAERLKGVDSTLKIQPAKLEDSAVYLCASRKTGAGEAFFGQGTRLTVV.

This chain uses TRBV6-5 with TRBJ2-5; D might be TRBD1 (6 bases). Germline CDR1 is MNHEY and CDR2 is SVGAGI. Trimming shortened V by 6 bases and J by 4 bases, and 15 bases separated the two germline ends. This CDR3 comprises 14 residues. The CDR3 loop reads CASRPTGKGETQYF. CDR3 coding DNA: TGTGCCAGCAGGCCTACAGGGAAGGGAGAGACCCAGTACTTC.

The CDR3 sequence is CASSLAGTVAKNIQYF. The CDR3 DNA is TGTGCCAGCAGCTTGGCCGGGACAGTAGCCAAAAACATTCAGTACTTC. The chain has TRBV7-9 and TRBJ2-4, with TRBD1 identical over 7 bases. This CDR3 contains 16 residues. Unmatched junction bases numbered 5, after V lost 3 bases and J lost 0 bases. Looked up from germline, CDR1 is SEHNR and CDR2 is FQNEAQ (reference sequence).

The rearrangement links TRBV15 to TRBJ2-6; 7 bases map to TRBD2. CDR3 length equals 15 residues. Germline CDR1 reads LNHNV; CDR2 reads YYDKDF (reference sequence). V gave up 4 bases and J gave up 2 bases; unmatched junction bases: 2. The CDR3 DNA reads TGTGCCACCAGCACCGGACTAGCTGGGGCCAACGTCCTGACTTTC. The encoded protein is CATSTGLAGANVLTF.

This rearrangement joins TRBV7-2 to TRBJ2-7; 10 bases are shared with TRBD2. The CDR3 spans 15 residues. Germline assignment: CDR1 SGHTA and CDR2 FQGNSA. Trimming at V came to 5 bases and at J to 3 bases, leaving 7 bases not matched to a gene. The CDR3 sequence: CASSGPSGGLYEQYF. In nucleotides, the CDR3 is TGTGCCAGCAGCGGACCTAGCGGGGGTCTCTACGAGCAGTACTTC.

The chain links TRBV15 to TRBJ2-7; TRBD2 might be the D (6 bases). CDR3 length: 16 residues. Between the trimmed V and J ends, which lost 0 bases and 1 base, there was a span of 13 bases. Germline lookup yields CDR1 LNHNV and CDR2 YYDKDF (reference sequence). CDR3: CATSRDRGSGSYEQYF. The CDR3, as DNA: TGTGCCACCAGCAGAGATCGGGGTAGCGGATCCTACGAGCAGTACTTC.

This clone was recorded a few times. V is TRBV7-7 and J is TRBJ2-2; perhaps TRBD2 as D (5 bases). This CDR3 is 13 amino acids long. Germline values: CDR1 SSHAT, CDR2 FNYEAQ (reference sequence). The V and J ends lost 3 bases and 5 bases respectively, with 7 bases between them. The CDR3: CASSFGITGELFF. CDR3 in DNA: TGTGCCAGCAGCTTCGGGATTACCGGGGAGCTGTTTTTT.

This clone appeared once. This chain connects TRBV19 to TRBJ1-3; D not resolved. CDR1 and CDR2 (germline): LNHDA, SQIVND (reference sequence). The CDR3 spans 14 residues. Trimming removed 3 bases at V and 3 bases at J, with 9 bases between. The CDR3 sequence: CASSMGSYGNTIYF. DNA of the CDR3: TGTGCCAGTAGTATGGGCAGCTATGGAAACACCATATATTTT. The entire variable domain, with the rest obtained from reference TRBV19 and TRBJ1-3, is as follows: DGGITQSPKYLFRKEGQNVTLSCEQNLNHDAMYWYRQDPGQGLRLIYYSQIVNDFQKGDIAEGYSVSREKKESFPLTVTSAQKNPTAFYLCASSMGSYGNTIYFGEGSWLTVV.

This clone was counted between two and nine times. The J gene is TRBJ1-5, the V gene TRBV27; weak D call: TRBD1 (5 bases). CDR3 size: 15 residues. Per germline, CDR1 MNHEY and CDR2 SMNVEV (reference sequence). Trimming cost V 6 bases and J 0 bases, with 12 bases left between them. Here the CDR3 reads CASRFTGFSNQPQHF. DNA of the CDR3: TGTGCCAGCAGATTCACAGGTTTTAGCAATCAGCCCCAGCATTTT.

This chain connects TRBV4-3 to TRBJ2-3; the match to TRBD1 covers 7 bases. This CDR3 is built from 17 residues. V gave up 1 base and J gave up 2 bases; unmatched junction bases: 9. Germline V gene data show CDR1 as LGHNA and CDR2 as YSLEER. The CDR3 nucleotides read TGCGCCAGCAGCCAAGGGTCCAGGGGGAAGTACACAGATACGCAGTATTTT. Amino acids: CASSQGSRGKYTDTQYF.

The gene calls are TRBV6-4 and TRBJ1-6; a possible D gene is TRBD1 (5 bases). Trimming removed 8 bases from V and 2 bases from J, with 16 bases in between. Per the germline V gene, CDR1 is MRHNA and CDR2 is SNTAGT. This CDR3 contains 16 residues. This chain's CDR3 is CASQRQPEAYNSPLHF. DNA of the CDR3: TGTGCCAGCCAACGACAGCCTGAGGCCTATAATTCACCCCTCCACTTT.

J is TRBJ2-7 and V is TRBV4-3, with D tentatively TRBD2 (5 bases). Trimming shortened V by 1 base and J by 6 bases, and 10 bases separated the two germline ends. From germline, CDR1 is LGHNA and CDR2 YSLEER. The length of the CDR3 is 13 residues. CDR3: CASSQGIRGEQYF. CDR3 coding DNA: TGCGCCAGCAGCCAAGGAATTCGGGGCGAGCAGTACTTC.

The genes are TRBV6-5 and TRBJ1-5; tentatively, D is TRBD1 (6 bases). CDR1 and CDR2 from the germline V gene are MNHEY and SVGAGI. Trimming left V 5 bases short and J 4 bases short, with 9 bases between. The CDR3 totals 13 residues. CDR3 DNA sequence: TGTGCCAGCAGTCCTAGGGGGAATCAGCCCCAGCATTTT. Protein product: CASSPRGNQPQHF.

This CDR3 is CASSLGTGVGNTIYF. CDR3 sequence (DNA): TGTGCCAGCAGCTTGGGAACAGGGGTTGGAAACACCATATATTTT. The chain joins TRBV5-6 to TRBJ1-3, with TRBD1 identical over 7 bases. Germline assignment: CDR1 SGHDT and CDR2 YYEEEE. V shed 0 bases, J shed 3 bases, and the junction held 3 bases outside the gene matches. This CDR3 has 15 amino acids.

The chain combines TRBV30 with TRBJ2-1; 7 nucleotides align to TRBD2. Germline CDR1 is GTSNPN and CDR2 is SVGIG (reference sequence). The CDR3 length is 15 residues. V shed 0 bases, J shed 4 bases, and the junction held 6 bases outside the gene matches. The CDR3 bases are TGTGCCTGGAGTGTAGTGGCTAGCGGATACAATGAGCAGTTCTTC. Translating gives CAWSVVASGYNEQFF.

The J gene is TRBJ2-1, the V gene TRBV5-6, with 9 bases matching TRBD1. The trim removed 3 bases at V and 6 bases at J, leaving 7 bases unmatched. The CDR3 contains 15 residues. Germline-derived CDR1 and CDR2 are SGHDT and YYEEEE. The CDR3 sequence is CASSSSGTGFNEQFF. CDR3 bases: TGTGCCAGCAGCTCCTCCGGGACAGGGTTCAATGAGCAGTTCTTC.

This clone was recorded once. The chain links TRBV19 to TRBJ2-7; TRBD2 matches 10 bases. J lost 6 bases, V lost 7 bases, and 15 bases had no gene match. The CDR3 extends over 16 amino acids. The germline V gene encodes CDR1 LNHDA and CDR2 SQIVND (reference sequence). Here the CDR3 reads CASKLSGRAVSTEQYF. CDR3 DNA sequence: TGTGCCAGTAAACTGAGCGGGAGGGCCGTCTCTACCGAGCAGTACTTC.

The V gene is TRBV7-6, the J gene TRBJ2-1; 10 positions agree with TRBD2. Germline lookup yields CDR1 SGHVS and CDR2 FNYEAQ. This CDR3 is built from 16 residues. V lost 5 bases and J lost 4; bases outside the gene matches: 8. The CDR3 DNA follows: TGTGCCAGCAGCCTCCCTACTAGCGGGGCTTACAATGAGCAGTTCTTC. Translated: CASSLPTSGAYNEQFF.

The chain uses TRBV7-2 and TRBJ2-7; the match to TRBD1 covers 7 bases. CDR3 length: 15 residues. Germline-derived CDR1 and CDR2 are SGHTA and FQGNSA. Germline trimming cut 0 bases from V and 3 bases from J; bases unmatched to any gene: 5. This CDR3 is CASSLAGQINYEQYF. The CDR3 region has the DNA TGTGCCAGCAGCTTAGCGGGACAGATCAACTACGAGCAGTACTTC.

The CDR3 loop reads CASSYREYQPQHF. In DNA form, the CDR3 reads TGTGCCAGCAGTTACAGGGAGTATCAGCCCCAGCATTTT. The rearrangement uses TRBV6-5 and TRBJ1-5; D remains ambiguous. Germline assignment: CDR1 MNHEY and CDR2 SVGAGI. V was trimmed by 2 bases and J by 5 bases, leaving 7 bases between them. The CDR3 spans 13 residues.

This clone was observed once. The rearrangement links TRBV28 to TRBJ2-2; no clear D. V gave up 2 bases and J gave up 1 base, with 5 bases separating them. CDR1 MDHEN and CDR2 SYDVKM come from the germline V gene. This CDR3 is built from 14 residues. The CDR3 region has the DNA TGTGCCAGCAGTTTAACCAGGAACACCGGGGAGCTGTTTTTT. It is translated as CASSLTRNTGELFF.